These 28 T cell receptor beta chains came from one sample sequenced in a study of identical twins. TCRdb reprocessed the 5' RACE reads via MiXCR and lists one record per CDR3 protein. This table has 650,000 to 750,000 distinct CDR3 sequences, 21% appearing once. These data also formed part of another study, on T cells expressing NK-cell markers.

Specimen: PBMCs. Receptors originate from a young woman in good health.

The gene calls are TRBV9 and TRBJ2-1; a possible D gene is TRBD2 (6 bases). The V end was cut by 0 bases, the J end by 5 bases, with 15 bases between. CDR1 SGDLS and CDR2 YYNGEE come from the germline V gene. The CDR3 is 16 residues long. The CDR3 region is CASSVEGGTLHNEQFF. The CDR3 DNA is TGTGCCAGCAGCGTAGAGGGCGGGACTCTCCACAATGAGCAGTTCTTC.

This clonotype showed up many times. The J gene is TRBJ1-3, the V gene TRBV29-1; D gene ambiguous. Trimming stripped 0 bases from V and 0 bases from J, with 6 bases between. The CDR3 extends over 14 amino acids. Germline CDR1 and CDR2: SQVTM and ANQGSEA. CDR3 sequence: CSVEDRASGNTIYF. The CDR3 DNA reads TGCAGCGTTGAAGATCGAGCCTCTGGAAACACCATATATTTT.

This clonotype was counted only a few times. The V gene is TRBV28, the J gene TRBJ1-3; TRBD1 matches at 7 bases. V dropped 4 bases and J dropped 8; count of bases not matched to a gene: 5. CDR3 length: 13 residues. The V gene's germline CDR1 is MDHEN and CDR2 SYDVKM. The CDR3 DNA sequence: TGTGCCAGCAGTTCTGGACAGGACCACACCATATATTTT. Residues: CASSSGQDHTIYF. Full variable domain (outside the CDR3, taken from reference TRBV28 and TRBJ1-3): DVKVTQSSRYLVKRTGEKVFLECVQDMDHENMFWYRQDPGLGLRLIYFSYDVKMKEKGDIPEGYSVSREKKERFSLILESASTNQTSMYLCASSSGQDHTIYFGEGSWLTVV.

A few counts support this clonotype. The rearrangement uses TRBV7-3 and TRBJ2-1, with TRBD1 matching 10 bases. In germline, CDR1 is SGHTA, CDR2 FQGTGA. CDR3 size: 16 residues. The trim removed 0 bases at V and 5 bases at J, leaving 4 bases unmatched. For the CDR3, the DNA is TGTGCCAGCAGCTTAACCGGGGGGACAGGGGACAATGAGCAGTTCTTC. This gives the protein CASSLTGGTGDNEQFF.

This clonotype was counted between two and nine times. This rearrangement joins TRBV27 to TRBJ1-1, with D tentatively TRBD1 (5 bases). The CDR3 loop spans 15 amino acids. V was trimmed by 7 bases and J by 4 bases, leaving 19 bases between them. Germline CDR1 reads MNHEY; CDR2 reads SMNVEV (reference sequence). For the CDR3, the DNA is TGTGCCAGCACCCCCTGGGCAGGGACGGGCACTGAAGCTTTCTTT. Translating it yields CASTPWAGTGTEAFF.

This clonotype was seen more than once but under ten times. The chain uses TRBV20-1 and TRBJ1-6; D call uncertain. Germline CDR1 and CDR2: DFQATT and SNEGSKA (reference sequence). The CDR3 length is 15 residues. V was trimmed by 2 bases and J by 7 bases, leaving 15 bases between them. The CDR3 DNA sequence: TGCAGTGCTAGAATGGTGGGGAATTCGAATTCACCCCTCCACTTT. Translated: CSARMVGNSNSPLHF.

This clonotype was recorded many times. The chain combines TRBV6-5 with TRBJ2-2; tentatively, D is TRBD1 or TRBD2 (5 bases each). Germline-derived CDR1 and CDR2 are MNHEY and SVGAGI. The CDR3 covers 15 residues. Trimming pared 2 bases from V and 4 bases from J, leaving 11 bases between. The CDR3 DNA is TGTGCCAGCAGTTACACAGCCGGGACCACCGGGGAGCTGTTTTTT. Translation: CASSYTAGTTGELFF.

This clonotype has at least ten counts. The chain carries TRBV7-2 and TRBJ2-7, with 10 nucleotides matching TRBD1. V was pared by 3 bases and J by 5 bases, with 1 base of the junction left unmatched. CDR3 length equals 13 residues. CDR1 SGHTA and CDR2 FQGNSA come from the germline V gene. DNA for the CDR3: TGTGCCAGCAGCTTTGGGACAGGGGACGAGCAGTACTTC. It yields the protein CASSFGTGDEQYF. The variable domain in full, completed from reference TRBV7-2 and TRBJ2-7, reads GAGVSQSPSNKVTEKGKDVELRCDPISGHTALYWYRQSLGQGLEFLIYFQGNSAPDKSGLPSDRFSAERTGGSVSTLTIQRTQQEDSAVYLCASSFGTGDEQYFGPGTRLTVT.

The rearrangement joins TRBV12-3 or TRBV12-4 to TRBJ2-5; no reliable D call. Between the trimmed V and J ends, which lost 3 bases and 2 bases, there was a span of 13 bases. CDR3 size: 15 residues. CDR3 protein: CASSFGQSNQETQYF. The CDR3 nucleotides are TGTGCCAGCAGTTTTGGTCAGTCTAATCAAGAGACCCAGTACTTC.

This clonotype has only a few counts. The chain uses TRBV20-1 and TRBJ2-3; 10 bases fit TRBD2. Germline CDR1 reads DFQATT; CDR2 reads SNEGSKA (reference sequence). The CDR3 is 13 residues long. V trimming: 4 bases; J trimming: 10 bases; junction bases outside the gene matches: 8. CDR3 nucleotide sequence: TGCAGTGCTACTTTAGCGGGAGGCTTCTCGCAGTATTTT. Translated, it gives CSATLAGGFSQYF.

V and J are TRBV12-3 or TRBV12-4 and TRBJ2-1; 10 bases are a match to TRBD1. There are 16 residues in the CDR3. V was pared by 4 bases and J by 6 bases, with 9 bases of the junction left unmatched. DNA of the CDR3: TGTGCCAGCAGTTCCGGACAGGGGGTCGCTTCCAATGAGCAGTTCTTC. Translated: CASSSGQGVASNEQFF.

This clonotype occurred a few times. This chain joins TRBV7-6 and TRBJ2-3; 10 bases match TRBD2. The germline V gene encodes CDR1 SGHVS and CDR2 FNYEAQ. This CDR3 is built from 15 residues. V trimming: 5 bases; J trimming: 3 bases; junction bases outside the gene matches: 5. CDR3 coding DNA: TGTGCCAGCAGCGGACTAGCGGTAGGGACAGATACGCAGTATTTT. Translating it yields CASSGLAVGTDTQYF.

The chain carries TRBV20-1 and TRBJ1-2, with TRBD1 matching 7 bases. Germline V gene sequence: CDR1 DFQATT, CDR2 SNEGSKA (reference sequence). V lost 6 bases and J lost 10; bases outside the gene matches: 20. The CDR3 is 15 residues long. For the CDR3, the DNA is TGCAGTGCCGTCCCGGCGTTCCGGGACAGATTTTACTACACCTTC. This codes for CSAVPAFRDRFYYTF.

Here the CDR3 DNA reads TGCAGTCTGAGGGGGGCCGGGGAGCAGTATTTT. The encoded protein is CSLRGAGEQYF. This chain links TRBV29-1 with TRBJ2-3; D is tentatively TRBD1 or TRBD2 (6 bases each). CDR3 length: 11 residues. Germline CDR1 and CDR2: SQVTM and ANQGSEA.

The V call is TRBV5-5, the J call TRBJ2-7; D is perhaps TRBD1 (6 bases). The CDR3 length is 14 residues. Germline V gene data show CDR1 as SGHKS and CDR2 as YYEKEE (reference sequence). V lost 0 bases and J lost 4, with 11 bases in between. As DNA, the CDR3 is TGTGCCAGCAGCTTGGTGCCTACAGGGTACGAGCAGTACTTC. It codes for CASSLVPTGYEQYF. Using reference TRBV5-5 and TRBJ2-7 for the parts outside the CDR3, the full variable domain is DAGVTQSPTHLIKTRGQQVTLRCSPISGHKSVSWYQQVLGQGPQFIFQYYEKEERGRGNFPDRFSARQFPNYSSELNVNALLLGDSALYLCASSLVPTGYEQYFGPGTRLTVT.

In its sample, this clonotype was seen a few times. The chain carries TRBV29-1 and TRBJ2-5; D is perhaps TRBD2 (6 bases). The CDR3 runs to 14 residues. Germline CDR1 and CDR2: SQVTM and ANQGSEA. V was cut by 7 bases and J by 3 bases, with 18 bases left in between. As DNA, the CDR3 is TGCAGCGCCTTTGGGCAGCCGGGAGAAGAGACCCAGTACTTC. Translation gives CSAFGQPGEETQYF.

The chain uses TRBV12-3 or TRBV12-4 and TRBJ2-7; D unresolved. CDR3 length: 13 amino acids. Trimming left V 6 bases short and J 2 bases short, with 11 bases between. CDR3 amino acids: CASSYLQPYEQYF. For the CDR3, the DNA is TGTGCCAGCAGCTATCTCCAGCCCTACGAGCAGTACTTC.

This clonotype turned up a few times. V is TRBV6-1 and J is TRBJ2-7; D tentatively fits TRBD1 or TRBD2 (5 bases each). The V gene's germline CDR1 is MNHNS and CDR2 SASEGT. Between the trimmed V and J ends, which lost 7 bases and 3 bases, there was a span of 16 bases. This CDR3 contains 14 residues. The CDR3 DNA reads as TGTGCCAGCACCGTACCGGGACGGATCTACGAGCAGTACTTC. It codes for CASTVPGRIYEQYF.

This clonotype has only a few counts. The chain combines TRBV5-5 with TRBJ2-5; either TRBD1 or TRBD2 may fit D (5 bases each). The CDR3 spans 15 residues. CDR1 SGHKS and CDR2 YYEKEE come from the germline V gene (reference sequence). V lost 4 bases, J lost 0 bases, and 13 bases lay in between. Here the CDR3 DNA reads TGTGCCAGCAGCAAACTCGGGGCGTACCAAGAGACCCAGTACTTC. Translation: CASSKLGAYQETQYF.

The chain joins TRBV7-2 to TRBJ2-1, with no clear D. This CDR3 comprises 17 residues. Deletions cut 1 base from V and 0 bases from J, with 13 bases between. Germline CDR1 reads SGHTA; CDR2 reads FQGNSA. CDR3 loop: CASSLGWLIFSYNEQFF. The CDR3 region has the DNA TGTGCCAGCAGCTTAGGATGGCTGATCTTCTCCTACAATGAGCAGTTCTTC.

This chain links TRBV12-3 or TRBV12-4 with TRBJ2-7; TRBD2 is a possible D gene (5 bases). The germline V and J ends were trimmed by 2 bases and 3 bases, with 17 bases remaining between them. The CDR3 consists of 16 residues. The CDR3 DNA reads TGTGCCAGCAGTTTAAGTGGCGGAGGCCATAGCTACGAGCAGTACTTC. Translation: CASSLSGGGHSYEQYF.

The chain recombines TRBV5-5 with TRBJ2-7, with D maybe TRBD2 (7 bases). The CDR3 totals 14 residues. V was pared by 0 bases and J by 5 bases, with 12 bases between. Looked up from germline, CDR1 is SGHKS and CDR2 is YYEKEE (reference sequence). The CDR3 DNA sequence: TGTGCCAGCAGCTTGGAGGGGGGGCGAGACGAGCAGTACTTC. It encodes CASSLEGGRDEQYF.

This clonotype was detected only a few times. The chain is built from TRBV20-1 and TRBJ1-2; unclear D gene. The germline V and J ends were trimmed by 6 bases and 8 bases, with 16 bases remaining between them. This CDR3 has 12 residues. Germline values: CDR1 DFQATT, CDR2 SNEGSKA (reference sequence). In DNA form, the CDR3 reads TGCAGTGCCAGAAGGGAATCTAGCGGCTACACCTTC. Translation: CSARRESSGYTF.

The chain uses TRBV12-3 or TRBV12-4 and TRBJ1-5; perhaps TRBD1 as D (5 bases). CDR3 length equals 14 residues. Trimming took 6 bases from V and 7 from J, leaving 16 bases between them. CDR3 bases: TGTGCCAGCAGCCCAGCCTCAGGGAACCAGCCCCAGCATTTT. Amino acid sequence: CASSPASGNQPQHF.

This clonotype was detected only a few times. The V gene is TRBV11-2, the J gene TRBJ2-1; D ambiguous. This CDR3 has 14 residues. V lost 6 bases to trimming and J lost 0 bases, with 9 bases between them. Germline CDR1 reads SGHAT; CDR2 reads FQNNGV. CDR3 nucleotide sequence: TGTGCCAGCAGACTGTTTAGCTCCTACAATGAGCAGTTCTTC. Translating gives CASRLFSSYNEQFF.

This clonotype came up many times. This chain joins TRBV5-1 and TRBJ2-1, with 12 bases fitting TRBD2. This CDR3 comprises 16 residues. Germline CDR1 and CDR2: SGHRS and YFSETQ. The junction had 8 bases not matched to a gene; V was cut back by 3 bases and J by 7 bases. CDR3 coding DNA: TGCGCCAGCAGCTCACTTCTAGCGGGGGGGCTTAATGAGCAGTTCTTC. It yields the protein CASSSLLAGGLNEQFF.

The V and J genes are TRBV7-2 and TRBJ1-1, with unresolved D. The CDR3 runs to 14 residues. V was cut by 2 bases and J by 3 bases, with 10 bases left in between. Germline V gene data show CDR1 as SGHTA and CDR2 as FQGNSA. CDR3: CASSLNYGYTEAFF. For the CDR3, the DNA is TGTGCCAGCAGCTTAAACTATGGTTACACTGAAGCTTTCTTT.

This clonotype turned up a few times. The rearrangement uses TRBV7-2 and TRBJ2-7; 11 bases map to TRBD2. Germline loops: CDR1 SGHTA, CDR2 FQGNSA. After removal of 3 bases from V and 6 bases from J, the junction contained 7 bases not matched to a gene. The CDR3 spans 15 residues. CDR3 nucleotides: TGTGCCAGCAGCTTTAGCGGGGGGGGCGCCCTCGAGCAGTACTTC. Its translation: CASSFSGGGALEQYF.